These 31 T cell receptor beta chains were all obtained from the same sample, sequenced in a study of cytomegalovirus exposure and HLA in healthy donors. PCR primers comprised 60 Vbeta and 13 Jbeta primers. Produced via immunoSEQ multiplex PCR; TCRdb's table is partial and in-frame only. The table includes around 190,000 clones, around 81% detected once. Source material: PBMCs. These receptors originate from a man aged 18 to 35 in good health and CMV-seronegative.

The rearrangement joins TRBV4-1 to TRBJ2-6; D gene ambiguous. This CDR3 has 16 residues. V lost 3 bases and J lost 0, with 9 bases in between. Germline CDR1 is MGHRA and CDR2 is YSYEKL. The CDR3, as DNA: TGCGCCAGCAGCCACAGACAAGGCTCTGGGGCCAACGTCCTGACTTTC. Translated: CASSHRQGSGANVLTF.

This clone showed up just once. The chain combines TRBV10-3 with TRBJ2-1; TRBD2 aligns across 16 bases. The CDR3 is 19 amino acids. The germline gives CDR1 ENHRY, CDR2 SYGVKD. V was pared by 6 bases and J by 0 bases, with 8 bases of the junction left unmatched. CDR3 protein: CAISEPGLAGGSSYNEQFF. CDR3 DNA sequence: TGTGCCATCAGCGAACCGGGACTAGCGGGAGGGAGCTCCTACAATGAGCAGTTCTTC.

The gene calls are TRBV5-4 and TRBJ2-2, with D tentatively TRBD2 (5 bases). Looked up from germline, CDR1 is SGHNT and CDR2 is YYREEE (reference sequence). The CDR3 length is 13 residues. The ends were cut back, 2 bases at V and 11 bases at J, with 13 bases in the middle. In DNA form, the CDR3 reads TGTGCCAGCAGCTTCGGGAACAATCTCGAGCTGTTTTTT. Translated, it gives CASSFGNNLELFF.

This clone was observed a single time. The V and J genes are TRBV18 and TRBJ2-7; 7 nucleotides align to TRBD1. The V gene's germline CDR1 is KGHSH and CDR2 LQKENI. The ends lost 3 bases at V and 4 bases at J; junction bases unmatched: 3. The CDR3 covers 13 residues. The DNA for the CDR3 is TGTGCCAGCTCACCGGGACAGAGATACGAGCAGTACTTC. It translates to CASSPGQRYEQYF.

The V and J genes are TRBV13 and TRBJ2-7; D ambiguous. Germline CDR1 reads PRHDT; CDR2 reads FYEKMQ (reference sequence). The germline V and J ends were trimmed by 0 bases and 2 bases, with 11 bases remaining between them. The CDR3 spans 15 residues. The CDR3 sequence is CASSLGLIETYEQYF. Written as DNA, the CDR3 is TGTGCCAGCAGCTTAGGCCTAATCGAAACCTACGAGCAGTACTTC.

V gene TRBV9 combines with J gene TRBJ2-1, with D possibly being TRBD2 (6 bases). The germline V gene encodes CDR1 SGDLS and CDR2 YYNGEE. This CDR3 spans 16 amino acids. V dropped 2 bases and J dropped 1 base, with 13 bases sitting between them. The CDR3 spells CASSVRLGPSYNEQFF. CDR3 bases: TGTGCCAGCAGCGTTCGACTAGGTCCTTCCTACAATGAGCAGTTCTTC. The full variable domain, in which reference TRBV9 and TRBJ2-1 provide the parts outside the CDR3, is DSGVTQTPKHLITATGQRVTLRCSPRSGDLSVYWYQQSLDQGLQFLIQYYNGEERAKGNILERFSAQQFPDLHSELNLSSLELGDSALYFCASSVRLGPSYNEQFFGPGTRLTVL.

The CDR3 sequence is CASSLSPDRGHYEQYF. DNA for the CDR3: TGTGCCAGCAGCTTGTCCCCAGACAGGGGGCACTACGAGCAGTACTTC. The chain links TRBV5-4 to TRBJ2-5; 10 nucleotides line up with TRBD1. The DNA end lines up better with TRBJ2-7; the J call may be wrong. CDR1 is SGHNT, CDR2 YYREEE, per germline (reference sequence). This CDR3 is built from 16 residues.

V is TRBV6-5 and J is TRBJ2-1; 7 nucleotides align to TRBD1. From germline, CDR1 is MNHEY and CDR2 SVGAGI. Trimming took 6 bases from V and 8 from J; bases not matched to a gene: 13. The CDR3 has 15 residues. The CDR3 coding sequence is TGTGCCAGCAGCCCCCTCGTAGGGGGCGCGGATGAGCAGTTCTTC. Translation: CASSPLVGGADEQFF.

The V and J genes are TRBV29-1 and TRBJ2-2; 10 positions match TRBD1. This CDR3 contains 14 residues. V lost 5 bases to trimming and J lost 4 bases; unmatched junction nucleotides: 4. CDR1 is SQVTM and CDR2 is ANQGSEA in the germline V gene. In DNA form, the CDR3 reads TGCAGCGTTTTAGGGGACAGGGGCACCGGGGAGCTGTTTTTT. This codes for CSVLGDRGTGELFF.

V and J are TRBV5-1 and TRBJ2-5; a possible D gene is TRBD1 (6 bases). The CDR3 is 14 residues long. V lost 4 bases, J lost 2 bases, and 12 bases lay in between. Germline-derived CDR1 and CDR2 are SGHRS and YFSETQ. The CDR3 nucleotides read TGCGCCAGCAGCCTGGGGACACCGCAAGAGACCCAGTACTTC. Translating gives CASSLGTPQETQYF.

The chain couples TRBV5-1 to TRBJ2-5; D gene uncertain. With 0 bases removed from V and 1 base from J, the gap between germline ends came to 7 bases. CDR3 length equals 14 residues. Germline V lookup: CDR1 SGHRS, CDR2 YFSETQ. CDR3 residues: CASSLDPSQETQYF. The CDR3, as DNA: TGCGCCAGCAGCTTGGATCCCAGCCAAGAGACCCAGTACTTC.

This clone was counted once. The V and J genes are TRBV15 and TRBJ2-2; 8 nucleotides agree with TRBD2. The CDR3 runs to 21 residues. V lost 5 bases and J lost 0; bases outside the gene matches: 20. CDR1 LNHNV and CDR2 YYDKDF come from the germline V gene (reference sequence). CDR3 bases: TGTGCCACCAGCGGCCTGGACGGGAGGGCCTCGGTTTTAGCGAACACCGGGGAGCTGTTTTTT. Protein: CATSGLDGRASVLANTGELFF.

The rearrangement uses TRBV9 and TRBJ2-2, with TRBD1 identical over 9 bases. The CDR3 extends over 16 amino acids. Germline V gene sequence: CDR1 SGDLS, CDR2 YYNGEE. V lost 3 bases to trimming and J lost 3 bases; unmatched junction nucleotides: 6. The DNA of the CDR3 is TGTGCCAGCAGCGCGGGACAGGGAGTTTACACCGGGGAGCTGTTTTTT. Translation gives CASSAGQGVYTGELFF.

For the CDR3, the DNA is TGTGCCACCAGCAGAGATGTTCTGGCAACCCTAGCCAAAAACATTCAGTACTTC. This translates into CATSRDVLATLAKNIQYF. The chain recombines TRBV15 with TRBJ2-4; no definite D call. Germline V gene lookup returns CDR1 LNHNV and CDR2 YYDKDF (reference sequence). Trimming stripped 0 bases from V and 0 bases from J, with 15 bases between. CDR3 length: 18 amino acids.

V usage is TRBV27 and J usage is TRBJ2-7, with D unclear. Germline V gene lookup returns CDR1 MNHEY and CDR2 SMNVEV (reference sequence). The CDR3 sequence is 18 residues long. Trimming cost V 3 bases and J 2 bases, with 23 bases left between them. CDR3 sequence reads: CASSFFRPGNLIAYEQYF. The DNA for the CDR3 is TGTGCCAGCAGTTTTTTTAGGCCGGGTAATCTTATCGCCTACGAGCAGTACTTC.

This chain joins TRBV19 and TRBJ1-2, with D perhaps matching TRBD1 (6 bases). The V end lost 3 bases, the J end lost 2 bases, and 13 bases lay between the germline ends. Germline CDR1 reads LNHDA; CDR2 reads SQIVND (reference sequence). This CDR3 is 15 amino acids long. CDR3 amino acids: CASSMRGGHNYGYTF. The CDR3 DNA follows: TGTGCCAGTAGTATGCGAGGGGGTCACAACTATGGCTACACCTTC.

V usage is TRBV9 and J usage is TRBJ2-5; D not resolved. The germline V and J ends were trimmed by 0 bases and 3 bases, with 6 bases remaining between them. The CDR3 length is 13 residues. Germline V gives CDR1 SGDLS, CDR2 YYNGEE. As DNA, the CDR3 is TGTGCCAGCAGCGTAGGGCATAAAGAGACCCAGTACTTC. This gives the protein CASSVGHKETQYF.

This clone appeared once. V gene TRBV7-8 combines with J gene TRBJ2-2, with D maybe TRBD2 (5 bases). Germline V CDR1 and CDR2: SGHVS, FQNEAQ. CDR3 length: 17 residues. The V and J ends lost 3 bases and 1 base respectively, with 15 bases between them. The CDR3 protein is CASSFMRKRGNTGELFF. As DNA, the CDR3 is TGTGCCAGCAGCTTTATGCGGAAACGGGGGAACACCGGGGAGCTGTTTTTT. Drawing the rest from reference TRBV7-8 and TRBJ2-2, the complete variable domain is GAGVSQSPRYKVAKRGQDVALRCDPISGHVSLFWYQQALGQGPEFLTYFQNEAQLDKSGLPSDRFFAERPEGSVSTLKIQRTQQEDSAVYLCASSFMRKRGNTGELFFGEGSRLTVL.

The chain carries TRBV27 and TRBJ2-1, with 8 positions matching TRBD1. Per the germline V gene, CDR1 is MNHEY and CDR2 is SMNVEV (reference sequence). Germline trimming cut 6 bases from V and 6 bases from J; bases unmatched to any gene: 7. The CDR3 runs 14 residues. The CDR3 reads CASRLDRGSNEQFF. The CDR3 nucleotides read TGTGCCAGCAGATTAGACAGGGGCAGCAATGAGCAGTTCTTC.

CDR3 DNA: TGTGCCAGTAGCTCGGGACAGGGGATGACAGATACGCAGTATTTT. Translating it yields CASSSGQGMTDTQYF. The rearrangement uses TRBV19 and TRBJ2-3, with TRBD1 matching over 10 bases. CDR1 and CDR2 (germline): LNHDA, SQIVND (reference sequence). V lost 6 bases, J lost 3 bases, and 6 bases stayed unmatched. The CDR3 runs 15 residues.

This clone was recorded a few times. The chain joins TRBV5-4 to TRBJ1-6; TRBD1 matches at 7 bases. Germline lookup yields CDR1 SGHNT and CDR2 YYREEE (reference sequence). V lost 3 bases and J lost 4; bases outside the gene matches: 10. The CDR3 contains 17 residues. CDR3 DNA: TGTGCCAGCAGCTCGAGTCCGGGACAGCGTTATAATTCACCCCTCCACTTT. This encodes CASSSSPGQRYNSPLHF. Drawing the rest from reference TRBV5-4 and TRBJ1-6, the complete variable domain is ETGVTQSPTHLIKTRGQQVTLRCSSQSGHNTVSWYQQALGQGPQFIFQYYREEENGRGNFPPRFSGLQFPNYSSELNVNALELDDSALYLCASSSSPGQRYNSPLHFGNGTRLTVT.

A single count supports this clone. This rearrangement joins TRBV7-6 to TRBJ2-7; 7 bases agree with TRBD1. Trimming took 3 bases from V and 5 from J; bases not matched to a gene: 16. Germline CDR1 SGHVS, CDR2 FNYEAQ. The CDR3 spans 17 residues. The CDR3 is CASSFRTGVGARDEQYF. The DNA of the CDR3 is TGTGCCAGCAGCTTCCGAACAGGGGTGGGCGCCCGGGACGAGCAGTACTTC.

V usage is TRBV29-1 and J usage is TRBJ2-5; 12 nucleotides align to TRBD2. The CDR3 has 14 amino acids. Germline V gives CDR1 SQVTM, CDR2 ANQGSEA. V gave up 1 base and J gave up 10 bases; unmatched junction bases: 7. CDR3 nucleotide sequence: TGCAGCGTTGAAGTACTAGCGGGGGGAAGGGGCCAGTACTTC. Amino acid sequence: CSVEVLAGGRGQYF.

The chain carries TRBV11-2 and TRBJ2-2; D unclear. Germline V CDR1 and CDR2: SGHAT, FQNNGV. The CDR3 is 17 residues long. V lost 2 bases and J 0 bases, leaving 13 bases between the germline ends. CDR3 loop: CASSLWIVQPNTGELFF. The CDR3 nucleotides read TGTGCCAGCAGCTTATGGATCGTACAGCCGAACACCGGGGAGCTGTTTTTT.

This chain links TRBV10-2 with TRBJ1-5; 7 bases are a match to TRBD1. The V and J ends lost 10 bases and 3 bases, in that order; junction bases with no gene match: 15. The CDR3 runs to 16 residues. Germline V gene sequence: CDR1 WSHSY, CDR2 SAAADI. This CDR3 is CATTSRDSGSNQPQHF. CDR3 sequence (DNA): TGCGCCACCACATCGCGGGACAGTGGATCCAATCAGCCCCAGCATTTT.

This sequence joins TRBV5-1 and TRBJ1-3, with no clear D. There are 14 residues in the CDR3. Germline-derived CDR1 and CDR2 are SGHRS and YFSETQ. The V end lost 0 bases, the J end lost 0 bases, and 4 bases lay between the germline ends. The CDR3 DNA reads as TGCGCCAGCAGCTTGGGGGCCTCTGGAAACACCATATATTTT. Translated, it gives CASSLGASGNTIYF. Filled out from reference TRBV5-1 and TRBJ1-3, the complete variable domain reads KAGVTQTPRYLIKTRGQQVTLSCSPISGHRSVSWYQQTPGQGLQFLFEYFSETQRNKGNFPGRFSGRQFSNSRSEMNVSTLELGDSALYLCASSLGASGNTIYFGEGSWLTVV.

CDR3 region: CASSFVAGGYNEQFF. CDR3 nucleotides: TGTGCCAGCAGCTTCGTCGCGGGAGGGTACAATGAGCAGTTCTTC. The rearrangement uses TRBV7-3 and TRBJ2-1; 9 nucleotides align to TRBD2. The CDR3 covers 15 residues. The J segment lost 4 bases and the V segment lost 3 bases, leaving 4 bases of the junction unmatched. CDR1 is SGHTA, CDR2 FQGTGA, per germline.

The V call is TRBV13, the J call TRBJ1-1; 8 bases match TRBD1. The germline gives CDR1 PRHDT, CDR2 FYEKMQ (reference sequence). The ends lost 3 bases at V and 1 base at J; junction bases unmatched: 4. The CDR3 runs to 15 residues. For the CDR3, the DNA is TGTGCCAGCAGCTTTCTGGACAGGGCGAACACTGAAGCTTTCTTT. It codes for CASSFLDRANTEAFF.

This chain uses TRBV28 with TRBJ1-1; D is unresolved. Between the trimmed V and J ends, which lost 7 bases and 0 bases, there was a span of 9 bases. Looked up from germline, CDR1 is MDHEN and CDR2 is SYDVKM. CDR3 length: 13 amino acids. CDR3 loop: CASTGNLNTEAFF. As DNA, the CDR3 is TGTGCCAGCACCGGTAATTTGAACACTGAAGCTTTCTTT.

The gene calls are TRBV4-3 and TRBJ2-2, with 10 positions matching TRBD2. V was clipped by 0 bases and J by 2 bases; unmatched bases: 6. This CDR3 comprises 18 residues. From germline, CDR1 is LGHNA and CDR2 YSLEER. Here the CDR3 DNA reads TGCGCCAGCAGCCAAGATCTAGGACTAGCGGCTAACACCGGGGAGCTGTTTTTT. Its translation is CASSQDLGLAANTGELFF.

The count of this clone is one. The chain has TRBV7-2 and TRBJ1-1, with D uncertain. Germline CDR1 reads SGHTA; CDR2 reads FQGNSA. The CDR3 runs to 15 residues. Trimming cost V 4 bases and J 0 bases, with 12 bases left between them. The CDR3 spells CASSSARSMNTEAFF. Written as DNA, the CDR3 is TGTGCCAGCAGCTCTGCTCGTTCTATGAACACTGAAGCTTTCTTT. The variable domain in full, completed from reference TRBV7-2 and TRBJ1-1, reads GAGVSQSPSNKVTEKGKDVELRCDPISGHTALYWYRQSLGQGLEFLIYFQGNSAPDKSGLPSDRFSAERTGGSVSTLTIQRTQQEDSAVYLCASSSARSMNTEAFFGQGTRLTVV.